The present TCR beta chain was sequenced within a study of blood T cell repertoires in COVID-19. Study context: Specimens from acute and convalescent COVID-19 originated in the United States, Italy and Spain.

Using immunoSEQ multiplex PCR, the repertoire was profiled, and TCRdb retains in-frame clones only, with some absent. This repertoire shows under 200,000 clones, 84% found once; its top ten account for under 4%. Germline values: CDR1 LNHDA, CDR2 SQIVND (reference sequence). This CDR3 is 13 amino acids long. V dropped 5 bases and J dropped 6 bases, with 14 bases sitting between them. The sequence derives from a woman in her 30s who had been exposed to COVID-19. The genes are TRBV19 and TRBJ2-7; D possibly corresponds to TRBD2 (6 bases). The source material was PBMCs or T cells enriched from blood (not recorded which). CDR3 DNA sequence: TGTGCCAGTAGTCGGGGAGGTTGGGGCGAGCAGTACTTC. The encoded protein is CASSRGGWGEQYF.